Listed here are 14 T cell receptor beta chains from one sample, sequenced in a study of blood T cell repertoires in COVID-19. This table comes from immunoSEQ multiplex PCR, and its TCRdb copy is limited to in-frame clones, with some not included. This repertoire shows around 130,000 clones, more than 80% found once; its top ten account for approximately 12%. The material sequenced was peripheral blood. These receptors were obtained from a woman aged 55-70 years with acute or convalescent COVID-19.

J is TRBJ2-4 and V is TRBV2, with D possibly matching TRBD1 (8 bases). V gave up 6 bases and J gave up 8 bases, with 20 bases separating them. Germline CDR1 SNHLY, CDR2 FYNNEI. This CDR3 is built from 15 residues. CDR3 region: CASSADRAAGDIQYF. The CDR3 region has the DNA TGTGCCAGCAGCGCGGACAGGGCCGCGGGGGACATTCAGTACTTC.

The J gene is TRBJ2-5, the V gene TRBV6-5; weak D call: TRBD2 (5 bases). The germline V and J ends were trimmed by 10 bases and 2 bases, with 17 bases remaining between them. This CDR3 comprises 14 residues. CDR1 and CDR2 from the germline V gene are MNHEY and SVGAGI. DNA for the CDR3: TGTGCCACGCCCCGGCCGGGGTTACAAGAGACCCAGTACTTC. It specifies CATPRPGLQETQYF.

The rearrangement links TRBV9 to TRBJ1-2, with TRBD1 matching over 7 bases. CDR3 size: 14 residues. Germline V CDR1 and CDR2: SGDLS, YYNGEE. Trimming took 4 bases from V and 8 from J; bases not matched to a gene: 11. CDR3 in DNA: TGTGCCAGCAGCCAAATTAGACAGGGCGGGGGCTACACCTTC. Amino acids: CASSQIRQGGGYTF.

This clone has more than one count but fewer than ten. This sequence joins TRBV28 and TRBJ2-3; unclear D gene. From germline, CDR1 is MDHEN and CDR2 SYDVKM. V shed 1 base and J shed 0 bases, with 11 bases lying between them. CDR3 length: 16 amino acids. CDR3 bases: TGTGCCAGCAGTTTATCCTTCGGAGTTAGCACAGATACGCAGTATTTT. Protein product: CASSLSFGVSTDTQYF.

The chain links TRBV4-2 to TRBJ2-1, with 11 bases identical to TRBD2. V lost 2 bases, J lost 3 bases, and 3 bases stayed unmatched. Germline CDR1 LGHNA, CDR2 YNFKEQ. This CDR3 region has 16 residues. The CDR3 region is CASSQLTSGGYNEQFF. As DNA, the CDR3 is TGTGCCAGCAGCCAACTAACTAGCGGGGGCTACAATGAGCAGTTCTTC.

The V gene is TRBV5-4, the J gene TRBJ1-1; 9 bases agree with TRBD1. V gave up 4 bases and J gave up 5 bases; unmatched junction bases: 9. The CDR3 totals 15 residues. Germline V gene lookup returns CDR1 SGHNT and CDR2 YYREEE (reference sequence). Here the CDR3 reads CASSHPNDRGTEAFF. The DNA for the CDR3 is TGTGCCAGCAGCCACCCGAACGACAGGGGGACTGAAGCTTTCTTT. Full variable domain (remainder filled in from reference TRBV5-4 and TRBJ1-1): ETGVTQSPTHLIKTRGQQVTLRCSSQSGHNTVSWYQQALGQGPQFIFQYYREEENGRGNFPPRFSGLQFPNYSSELNVNALELDDSALYLCASSHPNDRGTEAFFGQGTRLTVV.

In this sample, this clone turned up a few times. This chain joins TRBV5-1 and TRBJ1-3; 7 bases align to TRBD1. With 2 bases clipped from V and 6 bases from J, the junction kept 5 bases outside the gene matches. Germline V gene data show CDR1 as SGHRS and CDR2 as YFSETQ. CDR3 size: 14 residues. DNA for the CDR3: TGCGCCAGCAGCTTCGGCACAGGGGAAAACACCATATATTTT. Amino acid sequence: CASSFGTGENTIYF.

In DNA form, the CDR3 reads TGTGCCAGCAGCCAAGAGGGGACAGGGAATGGCTACACCTTC. Its translation: CASSQEGTGNGYTF. This chain uses TRBV3-1 (or the pseudogene TRBV3-2) with TRBJ1-2; 9 bases agree with TRBD1. Germline CDR1 reads LGHDT; CDR2 reads YNNKEL (reference sequence). The length of the CDR3 is 14 residues. Trimming took 0 bases from V and 6 from J; bases not matched to a gene: 2.

The rearrangement uses TRBV2 and TRBJ1-2; 9 nucleotides line up with TRBD1. This CDR3 has 14 amino acids. Per germline, CDR1 SNHLY and CDR2 FYNNEI. After removal of 2 bases from V and 7 bases from J, the junction contained 5 bases not matched to a gene. DNA for the CDR3: TGTGCCAGCAGTGAATGGCGGACAGGGGCTGGCTACACCTTC. Translated: CASSEWRTGAGYTF.

V and J are TRBV12-3 or TRBV12-4 and TRBJ2-5, with a tentative D call TRBD2 (6 bases). Trimming stripped 5 bases from V and 4 bases from J, with 11 bases between. The CDR3 loop spans 13 amino acids. CDR3 nucleotide sequence: TGTGCCAGCAGTCCACGGGGGACAGAGACCCAGTACTTC. Its protein product is CASSPRGTETQYF.

The CDR3 here is CAWSVSSNRGPGYTF. In DNA, the CDR3 is TGTGCCTGGAGTGTATCTTCTAACAGGGGGCCTGGCTACACCTTC. The V call is TRBV30, the J call TRBJ1-2, with 9 bases lining up with TRBD1. CDR3 length equals 15 residues. CDR1 and CDR2 from the germline V gene are GTSNPN and SVGIG (reference sequence). J gave up 7 bases and V 0 bases, and 9 bases lay outside the gene matches.

This clone was counted a single time. The V call is TRBV24-1, the J call TRBJ2-3; 8 nucleotides agree with TRBD1. Germline loops: CDR1 KGHDR, CDR2 SFDVKD. The CDR3 is made up of 12 amino acids. V was pared by 10 bases and J by 4 bases, with 3 bases of the junction left unmatched. DNA for the CDR3: TGTGCCACGACAGGGGAGTCAGATACGCAGTATTTT. As protein: CATTGESDTQYF.

The J gene is TRBJ1-1, the V gene TRBV6-5, with 11 bases identical to TRBD1. Germline CDR1 and CDR2: MNHEY and SVGAGI. The CDR3 length is 13 residues. The V segment lost 8 bases and the J segment 6 bases; nucleotides outside the gene matches: 5. CDR3 DNA sequence: TGTGCCAGCCCCCAGGGACAGGGGGCTGAAGCTTTCTTT. This codes for CASPQGQGAEAFF.

In regard to this clone: This sample includes further DNA sequences coding for the same CDR3. This chain joins TRBV5-1 and TRBJ2-3, with D unresolved. Germline V gene lookup returns CDR1 SGHRS and CDR2 YFSETQ. This CDR3 has 13 residues. Trimming took off 5 bases at V and 2 bases at J, with 9 bases between the two ends. The CDR3, as DNA: TGCGCCAGCAGTTTGCCCTCCACAGATACGCAGTATTTT. It specifies CASSLPSTDTQYF. The variable domain in full, completed from reference TRBV5-1 and TRBJ2-3, reads KAGVTQTPRYLIKTRGQQVTLSCSPISGHRSVSWYQQTPGQGLQFLFEYFSETQRNKGNFPGRFSGRQFSNSRSEMNVSTLELGDSALYLCASSLPSTDTQYFGPGTRLTVL.